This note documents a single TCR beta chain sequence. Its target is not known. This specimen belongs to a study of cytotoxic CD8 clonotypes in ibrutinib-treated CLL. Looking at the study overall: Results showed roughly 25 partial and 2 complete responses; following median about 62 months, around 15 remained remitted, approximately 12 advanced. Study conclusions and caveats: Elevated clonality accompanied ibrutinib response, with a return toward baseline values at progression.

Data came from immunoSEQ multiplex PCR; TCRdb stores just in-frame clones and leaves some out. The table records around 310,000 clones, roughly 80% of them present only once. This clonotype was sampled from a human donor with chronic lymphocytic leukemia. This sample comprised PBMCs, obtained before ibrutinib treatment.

In nucleotides, the CDR3 is TGTGCCAGCAGTTTAGCCCGAAGTGAGGGGGCCTCTAACTATGGCTACACCTTC. This encodes CASSLARSEGASNYGYTF. The chain has TRBV27 and TRBJ1-2, with TRBD1 identical over 7 bases. Per the germline V gene, CDR1 is MNHEY and CDR2 is SMNVEV (reference sequence). The CDR3 has 18 amino acids. With V trimmed by 2 bases and J by 0 bases, 12 bases remained unmatched.